The clone carrying this TCR beta chain was observed many times. Its antigen is unidentified. These data originate in a study of T cell repertoires in cytomegalovirus infection. For the study at large: Based on public TCR beta signatures, there were indications of CMV infection and of a matching HLA type.

TCRdb ran MiXCR on the reads and lists one entry per CDR3 protein. This table has 310,000 or so distinct CDR3 sequences, about 8.8% appearing once. Germline V CDR1 and CDR2: SNHLY, FYNNEI. V was cut by 8 bases and J by 14 bases, with 30 bases left in between. The CDR3 runs 15 residues. Study-wide results and caveats: There were HLA-C-restricted CMV-specific TCR beta clonotypes dominating the ex vivo response.

This chain links TRBV2 with TRBJ1-2; TRBD1 might be the D (6 bases). The sequence came from a human donor in good health (CMV status not recorded). Some clones in this sample may be carry-over from other donors' samples. Sequenced material: PBMCs. This CDR3 is CASSGTRITRNQRTF. DNA of the CDR3: TGTGCCAGCTCCGGGACAAGAATCACCCGAAATCAGAGGACCTTC.